The entry below describes one T cell receptor beta chain. Antigen unknown. V lost 10 bases and J 6 bases, leaving 16 bases between the germline ends. This CDR3 has 12 amino acids. The germline gives CDR1 MGHDK, CDR2 SYGVNS. These data originate in a study of CD8+ T cells in alopecia areata. The study's findings and limits: Possibly because of HLA-related factors, TCR sharing was less clear across patients than in mice.

RNA extraction and reverse transcription yielded cDNA as sequencing template. Profiling relied on immunoSEQ multiplex PCR, and the TCRdb table lists in-frame clones only, not all of them. The sample includes 110,000 or so clones, roughly 59% seen only once; the top ten take around a fifth. The chain links TRBV25-1 to TRBJ2-7, with D possibly called TRBD1 or TRBD2 (6 bases each). The receptor was isolated from a human donor in good health. Source material: CD8+ T cells sorted from blood. The CDR3 sequence: CATQGGFVEQYF. CDR3 DNA: TGTGCCACCCAAGGGGGGTTTGTCGAGCAGTACTTC.